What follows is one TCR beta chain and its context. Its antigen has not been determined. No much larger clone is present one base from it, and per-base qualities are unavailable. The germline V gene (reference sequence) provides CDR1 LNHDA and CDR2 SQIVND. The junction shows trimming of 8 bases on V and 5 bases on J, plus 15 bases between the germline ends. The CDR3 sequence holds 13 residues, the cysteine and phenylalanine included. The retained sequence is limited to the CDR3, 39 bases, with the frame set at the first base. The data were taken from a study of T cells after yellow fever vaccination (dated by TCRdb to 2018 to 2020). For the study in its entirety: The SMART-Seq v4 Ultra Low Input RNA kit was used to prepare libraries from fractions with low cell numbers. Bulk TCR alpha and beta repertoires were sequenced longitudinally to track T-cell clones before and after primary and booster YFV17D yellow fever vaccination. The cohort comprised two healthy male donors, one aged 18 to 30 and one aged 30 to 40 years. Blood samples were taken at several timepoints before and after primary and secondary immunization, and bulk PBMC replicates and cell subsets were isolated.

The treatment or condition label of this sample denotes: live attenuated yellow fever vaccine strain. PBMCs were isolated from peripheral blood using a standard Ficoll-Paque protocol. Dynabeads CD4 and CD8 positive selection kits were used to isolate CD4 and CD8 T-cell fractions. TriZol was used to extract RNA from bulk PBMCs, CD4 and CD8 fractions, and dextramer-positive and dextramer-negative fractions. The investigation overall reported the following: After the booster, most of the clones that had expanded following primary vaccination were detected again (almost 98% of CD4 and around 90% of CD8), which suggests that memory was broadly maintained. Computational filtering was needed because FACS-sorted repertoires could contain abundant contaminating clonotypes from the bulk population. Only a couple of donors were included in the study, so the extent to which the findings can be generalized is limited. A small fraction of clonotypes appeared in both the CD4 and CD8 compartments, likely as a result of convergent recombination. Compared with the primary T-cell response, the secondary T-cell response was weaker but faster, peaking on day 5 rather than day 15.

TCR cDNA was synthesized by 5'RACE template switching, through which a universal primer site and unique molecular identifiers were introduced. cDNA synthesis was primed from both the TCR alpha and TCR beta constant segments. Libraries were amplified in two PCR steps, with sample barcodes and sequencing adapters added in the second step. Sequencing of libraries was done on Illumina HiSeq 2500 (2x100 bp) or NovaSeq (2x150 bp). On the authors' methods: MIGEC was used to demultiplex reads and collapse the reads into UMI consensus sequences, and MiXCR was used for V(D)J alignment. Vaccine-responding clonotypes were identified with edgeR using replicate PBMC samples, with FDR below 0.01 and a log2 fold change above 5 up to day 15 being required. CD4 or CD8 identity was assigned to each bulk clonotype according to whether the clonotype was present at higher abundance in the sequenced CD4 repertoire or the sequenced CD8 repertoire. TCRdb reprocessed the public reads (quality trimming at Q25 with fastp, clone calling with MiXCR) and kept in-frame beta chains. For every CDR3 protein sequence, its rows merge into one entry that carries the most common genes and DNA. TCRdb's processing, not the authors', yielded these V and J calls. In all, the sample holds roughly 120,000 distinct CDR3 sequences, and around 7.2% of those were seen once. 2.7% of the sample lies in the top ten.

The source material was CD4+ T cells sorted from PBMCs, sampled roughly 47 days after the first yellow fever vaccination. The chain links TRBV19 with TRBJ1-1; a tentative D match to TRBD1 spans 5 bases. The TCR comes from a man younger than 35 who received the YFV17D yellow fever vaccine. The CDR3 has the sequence CASAPGEWTEAFF. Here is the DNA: TGTGCCAGTGCCCCGGGGGAGTGGACTGAAGCTTTCTTT.